Listed here is a single T cell receptor (beta chain). This clone's antigen is unknown. No much larger clone is present one base from it, and per-base qualities are unavailable. The library was generated by the immunoSEQ multiplex PCR assay. For the multiplex PCR, a mixture combining 60 forward primers for TCR Vbeta segments and 13 reverse primers for TCR Jbeta segments was used. A multiplex PCR assay on genomic DNA amplified the CDR3 region of rearranged TCR beta genes. Amplified TCR beta libraries were sequenced as 87-base-pair reads on the Illumina HiSeq System. The paper's data handling went like this. A later analysis tallied 75 million to 95 million unique TCR beta chains across the 666 repertoires, and 10 million to 11 million of those chains were shared by two or more donors. A nearest-neighbor algorithm error-corrected the raw reads and collapsed the reads into unique sequences, merging closely related sequences to remove PCR and sequencing errors. To assign V, D and J gene segments, CDR3 sequences were aligned to IMGT reference sequences. For a sequence to be retained, a match of at least six nucleotides was required to both a V gene segment and a J gene segment. Rearrangements were classified as productive when the CDR3 lacked stop codons and remained in frame with V and J, and all other rearrangements were classified as non-productive. CDR3 was defined by IMGT convention, running from the second conserved V-encoded cysteine to the conserved J-encoded phenylalanine. In an earlier analysis of approximately 500 of the donors, sequences lacking an unambiguous match to a single V gene segment were excluded. An earlier analysis of a few hundred of the donors called V segments functional above 56.7% productive rearrangements and segregating when the between-donor standard deviation exceeded 5%. A statistical classification framework was developed to diagnose cytomegalovirus status using the catalog of TCR beta chain sequences. In a later analysis, TCR nucleotide sequences were compared against IMGT/GENE-DB human TR gene sequences so that V and J genes could be assigned. The TCRdist pipeline was used in a later analysis to assign CDR3 sequences and most-parsimonious VDJ recombination scenarios. In a later analysis, every TCR beta chain was defined by the combination of its CDR3 amino acid sequence and its V-gene family, and reads without a unique V-gene family were dropped. A later analysis removed 450 to 600 highly shared, low-generation-probability nucleotide sequences to deal with suspected cross-contamination and a sequencing artifact. For each public chain, a later analysis derived a clonal expansion index from normalized ranks of inferred template counts within each repertoire. In a later analysis, generation probabilities were computed with a VDJ recombination model fitted to out-of-frame rearrangements, and the resulting probabilities were checked against IGoR. Hypergeometric tests were used in a later analysis to score TCR-TCR, TCR-HLA and TCR-CMV co-occurrence, with a repertoire-size bias correction applied to the TCR pairs. False discovery rates were estimated in a later analysis by permuting HLA or CMV assignments 20 times. In a later analysis, co-occurring TCRs were grouped using DBSCAN, and TCRdist sequence similarity was added for clustering within HLA-allele-positive subsets. Co-occurrence clustering excluded repertoires with fewer than 30,000 or more than 120,000 public chains, plus five with anomalous nucleotide sharing. Here the immuneACCESS table is served through TCRdb, limited to in-frame sequences with V and J called. Missing clones are a known gap in these copies; in checked studies unresolved V genes cover under half, and the rest lacks a known reason. That table supplies the V and J calls and clone size; D and trimming were determined from the DNA. This sample holds about 160,000 clones; around 86% were observed only once. Clones ranked in the top ten supply 0.9% to 1% of the sample.

The sample belongs to a study of cytomegalovirus exposure and HLA in healthy donors (dated by TCRdb to 2016 to 2017). At the level of the whole study: According to an earlier analysis of a few hundred of the donors, 150 million to 200 million T cells yielded 120 million or so unique TCR beta sequences and around 280 Gb of sequence data. Along with the roughly 670-subject first cohort, a separate validation cohort of some 130 different subjects was used. In the later analysis, no new phenotypic data were used to find candidate immune exposures; instead, reliance was placed on TCR beta sequences and their occurrence across donors. HLA typing covered class I and class II loci at four-digit resolution. To predict cytomegalovirus infection status, the study combined high-throughput TCR immunosequencing, statistical association of individual TCRs with disease status, and machine learning. The study profiled the T cell repertoires of fewer than 850 subjects by immunosequencing and related them to cytomegalovirus serostatus. To decide whether each TCR beta V gene segment behaved as functional or pseudogenic, an earlier analysis of some 600 of the donors relied on high-throughput TCR beta sequencing. Alongside the repertoire data, information on donor age, sex, ethnicity and CMV serostatus was compiled. To study patterns of TCR occurrence, a later analysis re-analyzed previously published TCR beta repertoires from 666 donors and added high-resolution HLA genotyping. On average, approximately 250,000 unique TCR beta nucleotide sequences were sequenced per donor among 300 to 500 genotyped donors of the cohort, with 15% to 20% of those sequences being non-productive. Typing coverage differed by locus: A, B, C, DRB1 and DQB1 were typed in about 620-640 donors, DQA1 in 500 to 550, DPA1 in over 600, and DPB1 in 400 to 480. An early release that covered more than 550 HLA-typed donors contained 300 to 350 gigabases of sequencing data and 65 million to 100 million unique TCR sequences. Among the roughly 430 genotyped donors, approximately 81% belonged to the genetic ancestry cluster associated with self-reported Caucasian donors. A later genetic analysis took genome-wide SNP genotypes for about three fifths of the roughly 670 donors and used that subset as a discovery cohort. Roughly 5 DR-DQ haplotypes were handled as single units for association and clustering, since linkage in the cohort was strong. All discovery cohort repertoires had been generated on a single sequencing platform. The study was designed to test whether signatures of past pathogen exposure could be identified by cataloging public T cell receptors.

The cohort comprised more than 550 healthy bone marrow donors. All cohort members were sampled while nominally healthy, although unrecorded immune exposures were likely present. The donor tested CMV seropositive and was one of the 289 seropositive cohort members. Every donor gave a peripheral blood sample, and the peripheral blood mononuclear cells from that sample were used for TCR beta sequencing. The Qiagen DNeasy Blood Extraction Kit was used to extract genomic DNA from the blood cell samples. V was cut back by 4 bases and J by 0 bases, leaving a gap of 9 bases between them. The CDR3 goes from the cysteine to the phenylalanine over 15 residues. CDR3 DNA is the only sequence kept; it has 45 bases, read in frame from the first base. For CDR1 and CDR2, the germline V gene lists MDHEN and SYDVKM. The paper's findings and limits, for the study overall: Three of the identified cytomegalovirus-associated TCR beta chains were confirmed in vitro to be specific for cytomegalovirus antigens. Most CMV-associated TCR beta chains appeared to be HLA-restricted in a later analysis, and the HLA associations seemed to be driven largely by CMV exposure. Around 16 rarely observed V segments, including chromosome 9 orphons, were excluded from the earlier analysis of some 590 of the donors because counts were too low. Specific HLA alleles were associated with 15,000 to 20,000 TCR beta sequences at a false discovery rate of 0.05 in a later analysis. The 87-base-pair reads could not distinguish some IMGT-functional V segments, including TRBV6-2 and TRBV6-3, so those segments were excluded. Most TCR sequences were seen in very few donors, while some public TCRs were found in many individuals. Cytomegalovirus status was reported to be diagnosed by the classifier with high specificity and sensitivity in both the original and validation cohorts. For the cohort, immune exposure information was limited to CMV serostatus. In an earlier analysis of 450 to 750 of the donors, most TCR beta V segments appeared in productive rearrangements about 87% or about 30% of the time, broadly matching IMGT annotations. The cohort was sequenced for TCR beta chains only, and without alpha or paired-chain data the features that could be detected were limited. Correlated functional status among segregating V segments might be attributable to linkage disequilibrium, but an unknown experimental factor could not be ruled out. Presence/absence analyses assumed roughly uniform sequencing depth across donors, an assumption that may not hold. According to a later analysis, TCR association rates differed among HLA loci, with DRB1 alleles showing the most associated TCRs and HLA-C alleles showing the fewest. A further reported finding was that TCR beta sequences accurately predicted the HLA-A and HLA-B alleles for most subjects in the first cohort. In a later genetic analysis, a missense DCLRE1C variant was associated with V-gene and J-gene trimming of TCR beta chains, and the association was replicated in an independent cohort. In a later analysis, HLA-associated TCR beta chains were found to be more clonally expanded and to have lower generation probabilities than equally common non-associated chains. In the study, about 150 TCR beta chains were listed as associated with cytomegalovirus. A later genetic analysis reported fewer N-insertions in productive TCRs among donors in an Asian-associated ancestry cluster than the approximately 700-donor mean. A cluster of highly shared sequence variants was judged likely to be a technical artifact of the sequencing pipeline. A later analysis reported that several top co-occurrence clusters appeared linked to parvovirus B19, influenza, CMV and Epstein-Barr virus. When HLA alleles, especially DR and DQ, strongly co-occurred, TCR associations were difficult to assign to individual alleles. Because HLA typing was missing for some donors at each locus, association tests included only the typed subset. According to the authors, the approach could potentially be generalized to other disease states and immunological phenotypes.

The chain is made from TRBV28 and TRBJ1-4; there is no confident call for the D gene. The sequenced sample was PBMCs. The receptor's source is a girl aged 2-10 years in good health and CMV-seropositive. The CDR3 loop reads CASSYVSATNEKLFF. The DNA is as follows: TGTGCCAGCAGTTACGTATCGGCAACTAATGAAAAACTGTTTTTT. Beyond the CDR3, the reference TRBV28 and TRBJ1-4 genes provide the residues; the full variable domain reads: DVKVTQSSRYLVKRTGEKVFLECVQDMDHENMFWYRQDPGLGLRLIYFSYDVKMKEKGDIPEGYSVSREKKERFSLILESASTNQTSMYLCASSYVSATNEKLFFGSGTQLSVL.